The 3 T cell receptor beta chains listed next were all sequenced from one sample in a study of T cell repertoires in cytomegalovirus infection. TCRdb reprocessed the reads with MiXCR, giving one entry per CDR3 protein. The sample lists 830,000 or so distinct CDR3 sequences; less than 35% were seen once. These receptors' antigens are unknown. The sequenced sample was cultured CD8+ T cells from PBMCs, obtained from culture after CMV antigen stimulation. These receptors were collected from a human donor in good health (CMV status not recorded). Some clones in this sample may be carry-over from other donors' samples.

The chain has TRBV10-3 and TRBJ2-1; the D call may be TRBD1 or TRBD2 (5 bases each). Germline V gene data show CDR1 as ENHRY and CDR2 as SYGVKD. Trimming removed 7 bases at V and 9 bases at J, with 16 bases between. CDR3 length equals 13 residues. CDR3 nucleotides: TGTGCCATCATGGCTTCGGGGCAAAGTGAGCAGTTCTTC. This translates into CAIMASGQSEQFF.

This clonotype was detected only a few times. The rearrangement uses TRBV19 and TRBJ2-7; possible D gene TRBD1, 5 bases. The CDR3 runs to 12 residues. Germline CDR1 reads LNHDA; CDR2 reads SQIVND (reference sequence). The V gene lost 5 bases and the J gene lost 5 bases, with 10 bases spanning the gap. As DNA, the CDR3 is TGTGCCAGTAGTGGGCAGGGTAACGAGCAGTACTTC. Protein sequence: CASSGQGNEQYF.

The chain is built from TRBV15 and TRBJ2-3; D is possibly TRBD1 (6 bases). The V end lost 4 bases, the J end lost 0 bases, and 17 bases lay between the germline ends. The CDR3 has 17 amino acids. The germline V gene has CDR1 LNHNV and CDR2 YYDKDF (reference sequence). CDR3 nucleotide sequence: TGTGCCACCAGCACTCCACAGGGATGGGCTAGCACAGATACGCAGTATTTT. Amino acids: CATSTPQGWASTDTQYF.